Listed below are T cell receptor beta chains from one sample, sequenced in a study of T cell changes during pregnancy in multiple sclerosis. The table came from immunoSEQ multiplex PCR; TCRdb's copy has only in-frame clones and leaves some out. This sample yields about 77,000 clones, of which approximately 91% are seen a single time; approximately 2% belongs to the top ten. This sample comprised peripheral blood, obtained before pregnancy. The source of these receptors is a female donor with multiple sclerosis, enrolled in a pregnancy study. Each CDR3 is given with its conserved first and last residue. The D gene is left open where the match is weak. Part of the rows lack a size; the others show once, few, many or a class for expanded clones.

j_gene,d_gene,abundance,v_gene,CDR3aa,CDR3nt
TRBJ2-2,TRBD1,-,TRBV7-2,CASSPRQGTGELFF,TGTGCCAGCAGCCCGCGACAGGGCACCGGGGAGCTGTTTTTT
TRBJ1-6,-,-,TRBV6-1,CASSEGQGGSPLHF,TGTGCCAGCAGTGAGGGGCAGGGTGGTTCACCCCTCCACTTT
TRBJ2-2,-,-,TRBV5-1,CASSPTWGVTGELFF,TGCGCCAGCAGCCCGACGTGGGGGGTGACCGGGGAGCTGTTTTTT
TRBJ2-7,TRBD1,-,TRBV6-1,CASRGGQGLGEQYF,TGTGCCAGCAGGGGGGGACAGGGTCTCGGCGAGCAGTACTTC
TRBJ2-4,-,-,TRBV6-1,CASSQTGPGDIQYF,TGTGCCAGCAGCCAGACAGGTCCAGGAGACATTCAGTACTTC
TRBJ2-7,TRBD2,-,TRBV6-1,CASSPTSGTSYEQYF,TGTGCCAGCAGCCCTACTAGCGGTACCTCCTACGAGCAGTACTTC
TRBJ1-2,-,-,TRBV6-1,CASTLLKGVYYGYTF,TGTGCCAGCACCCTATTAAAGGGAGTATACTATGGCTACACCTTC
TRBJ1-5,-,-,TRBV5-7,CASPLKGGAGQPQHF,TGTGCCAGCCCCCTAAAGGGGGGGGCCGGACAGCCCCAGCATTTT
TRBJ2-2,TRBD2,-,TRBV5-6,CASSLLGLAGRYTGELFF,TGTGCCAGCAGCTTGCTTGGACTAGCGGGGCGTTACACCGGGGAGCTGTTTTTT
TRBJ2-3,TRBD1,-,TRBV27,CASSLKDPGSWTGNYVDTQYF,TGTGCCAGCAGTTTAAAGGACCCGGGATCTTGGACAGGGAATTACGTAGATACGCAGTATTTT
TRBJ2-1,-,-,TRBV7-3,CASSPDLSSYNEQFF,TGTGCCAGCAGCCCGGACTTGAGCTCCTACAATGAGCAGTTCTTC
TRBJ2-7,-,-,TRBV28,CASASVGQGGTYEQYF,TGTGCCAGCGCTAGTGTGGGGCAGGGGGGAACCTACGAGCAGTACTTC
TRBJ2-7,TRBD2,once,TRBV19,CASSASGTRGTYEQYF,TGTGCCAGTAGTGCATCCGGGACTAGGGGCACCTACGAGCAGTACTTC
TRBJ2-1,-,once,TRBV19,CASSIAHLYNEQFF,TGTGCCAGTAGTATAGCCCACTTATACAATGAGCAGTTCTTC
TRBJ2-7,TRBD1,once,TRBV6-6,CASSLGQFEQYF,TGTGCCAGCAGCCTGGGACAGTTCGAGCAGTACTTC
TRBJ1-2,-,-,TRBV7-9,CASSSSDGYTF,TGTGCCAGCAGCTCGTCCGATGGCTACACCTTC
TRBJ2-7,TRBD1,-,TRBV4-1,CASSPRDRASYEQYF,TGCGCCAGCAGCCCCAGGGACAGGGCGTCCTACGAGCAGTACTTC
TRBJ2-3,-,-,TRBV5-4,CASSFGVDTDTQYF,TGTGCCAGCAGCTTCGGAGTAGACACAGATACGCAGTATTTT
TRBJ2-2,TRBD1,-,TRBV6-4,CASSDTDRVGELFF,TGTGCCAGCAGTGACACCGACAGGGTGGGGGAGCTGTTTTTT
TRBJ1-4,-,-,TRBV6-6,CASSDRTNEKLFF,TGTGCCAGCAGTGACAGGACTAATGAAAAACTGTTTTTT
TRBJ2-2,TRBD2,-,TRBV27,CASSFVSGGPRIGELFF,TGTGCCAGCAGTTTTGTTAGCGGGGGGCCTAGGATCGGGGAGCTGTTTTTT
TRBJ2-1,-,-,TRBV10-3,CAISGTSANEQFF,TGTGCCATCAGTGGGACATCGGCCAATGAGCAGTTCTTC
TRBJ1-2,-,-,TRBV7-3,CASSYNDGVTGYTF,TGTGCCAGCAGTTATAACGACGGGGTTACTGGCTACACCTTC
TRBJ2-7,TRBD1,-,TRBV5-1,CASSVNSGTGVSYEQYF,TGCGCCAGCAGCGTAAACTCCGGGACAGGGGTTTCCTACGAGCAGTACTTC
TRBJ2-1,-,-,TRBV19,CASSPGQGWYNEQFF,TGTGCCAGTAGTCCCGGGCAGGGGTGGTACAATGAGCAGTTCTTC
TRBJ2-1,-,-,TRBV5-1,CASSPYRVNEQFF,TGCGCCAGCAGCCCATACAGGGTTAATGAGCAGTTCTTC
TRBJ2-2,TRBD1,-,TRBV13,CASSSTGLNTGELFF,TGTGCCAGCAGCTCGACAGGGTTGAACACCGGGGAGCTGTTTTTT
TRBJ1-6,TRBD1,few,TRBV6-4,CASSAQGGGPLHF,TGTGCCAGCAGTGCCCAGGGGGGTGGACCCCTCCACTTT
TRBJ2-1,-,-,TRBV5-1,CASTQGANNEQFF,TGCGCCAGCACACAGGGAGCCAACAATGAGCAGTTCTTC
TRBJ2-3,TRBD2,-,TRBV6-1,CASRDPGGRTDTQYF,TGTGCCAGCAGAGACCCGGGGGGTCGCACAGATACGCAGTATTTT
TRBJ1-1,TRBD1,-,TRBV6-5,CASSYQGANTEAFF,TGTGCCAGCAGTTACCAGGGGGCGAACACTGAAGCTTTCTTT
TRBJ2-5,TRBD2,-,TRBV5-1,CASSAQPPSGVGETQYF,TGCGCCAGCAGCGCGCAACCTCCTAGCGGGGTAGGGGAGACCCAGTACTTC
TRBJ1-3,-,-,TRBV7-3,CASSSGWFRGSGNTIYF,TGTGCCAGCAGCTCTGGGTGGTTTCGCGGCTCTGGAAACACCATATATTTT
TRBJ1-1,-,-,TRBV6-1,CASSERAENTEAFF,TGTGCCAGCAGTGAGCGTGCCGAGAACACTGAAGCTTTCTTT
TRBJ2-3,TRBD2,-,TRBV2,CASTLAGVTDTQYF,TGTGCCAGCACGCTAGCGGGGGTCACAGATACGCAGTATTTT
TRBJ2-2,-,-,TRBV5-1,CASSLLGPMNTGELFF,TGCGCCAGCAGCTTGTTGGGGCCGATGAACACCGGGGAGCTGTTTTTT
TRBJ2-1,TRBD2,-,TRBV6-6,CASSYGQAWGGNEQFF,TGTGCCAGCAGTTATGGGCAGGCCTGGGGGGGGAATGAGCAGTTCTTC
TRBJ1-3,-,-,TRBV11-2,CASSSPPGVGNTIYF,TGTGCCAGCAGCTCCCCCCCCGGGGTGGGAAACACCATATATTTT
TRBJ2-3,-,-,TRBV29-1,CSVEETRDTQYF,TGCAGCGTTGAAGAGACTAGAGATACGCAGTATTTT
TRBJ2-7,-,once,TRBV20-1,CSARQDYEQYF,TGCAGTGCTAGACAGGACTACGAGCAGTACTTC
TRBJ2-3,TRBD2,-,TRBV27,CASSYGLAGSFTDTQYF,TGTGCCAGCAGTTACGGACTAGCGGGATCTTTCACAGATACGCAGTATTTT
TRBJ1-2,-,-,TRBV5-6,CASWAGPRLNYGYTF,TGTGCAAGTTGGGCAGGGCCGAGATTAAACTATGGCTACACCTTC